These 32 T cell receptor beta chains were all obtained from the same sample, sequenced in a study of tumor-infiltrating lymphocytes in oesophageal squamous cell carcinoma (dated by TCRdb to the mid-2010s). Library prep was done by PCR. Instrument used: Illumina HiSeq 2000. TCRdb cleaned the public reads at Q25 with fastp, built clones with MiXCR and kept in-frame beta chains. Entries that share a CDR3 protein sequence are merged under the most common genes and DNA. This sample holds under 3,500 distinct CDR3 sequences; 16% were observed only once. The ten largest clones represent about a quarter of the sample. What was sequenced was esophageal tumor tissue. All receptors come from a male donor with esophageal squamous cell carcinoma.

There are many counts of this clonotype. The chain is built from TRBV15 and TRBJ1-6; TRBD1 might be the D (5 bases). Per the germline V gene, CDR1 is LNHNV and CDR2 is YYDKDF (reference sequence). Trimming cost V 0 bases and J 8 bases, with 14 bases left between them. The CDR3 has 16 amino acids. DNA for the CDR3: TGTGCCACCAGCAGAGATTTGGCAGGGCAAGATTCACCCCTCCACTTT. Translated, it gives CATSRDLAGQDSPLHF. Supplemented by reference TRBV15 and TRBJ1-6, the full variable domain reads DAMVIQNPRYQVTQFGKPVTLSCSQTLNHNVMYWYQQKSSQAPKLLFHYYDKDFNNEADTPDNFQSRRPNTSFCFLDIRSPGLGDTAMYLCATSRDLAGQDSPLHFGNGTRLTVT.

Regarding this clonotype: The junction does not match germline at one end; this may be a read error. V and J are TRBV7-8 and TRBJ2-6; tentatively, D is TRBD1 or TRBD2 (5 bases each). This CDR3 has 14 amino acids. CDR1 and CDR2 from the germline V gene are SGHVS and FQNEAQ. This CDR3 is CASSPQVGAGELYF. The DNA of the CDR3 is TGTGCCAGCAGCCCCCAGGTTGGGGCCGGGGAGCTGTACTTC.

As to this clonotype: A much larger clone differs by one base, so this may be a read error. This chain connects TRBV12-5 to TRBJ2-7; possible D gene TRBD2, 6 bases. Germline CDR1 is LGHNT and CDR2 is FRNRAP. This CDR3 comprises 12 residues. Trimming removed 3 bases from V and 12 bases from J, with 15 bases in between. CDR3 sequence: CASGFWSYGGYF. CDR3 nucleotides: TGTGCTAGTGGTTTTTGGTCCTACGGGGGGTACTTC.

This clonotype was recorded at least ten times. V is TRBV6-6 and J is TRBJ1-6; possible D gene TRBD1, 6 bases. CDR1 is MNHNY and CDR2 is SVGAGI in the germline V gene (reference sequence). Trimming removed 0 bases at V and 7 bases at J, with 13 bases between. There are 16 residues in the CDR3. The CDR3 coding sequence is TGTGCCAGCAGTTACTCCGGGTTGGGGGGCAATTCACCCCTCCACTTT. Encoded protein: CASSYSGLGGNSPLHF.

This clonotype was counted at least ten times. J is TRBJ2-7 and V is TRBV28; TRBD2 might be the D (6 bases). Germline V gene data show CDR1 as MDHEN and CDR2 as SYDVKM. The CDR3 runs 13 residues. The V end was cut by 3 bases, the J end by 0 bases, with 6 bases between. CDR3 DNA: TGTGCCAGCAGTTTGGGGGGCTCCTACGAGCAGTACTTC. Translated: CASSLGGSYEQYF.

The V call is TRBV19, the J call TRBJ1-2; weak D call: TRBD1 (5 bases). V lost 7 bases to trimming and J lost 6 bases, with 21 bases between them. Germline V gene sequence: CDR1 LNHDA, CDR2 SQIVND (reference sequence). The CDR3 loop spans 15 amino acids. The CDR3 nucleotides read TGTGCCAGTATGGAGGAGGGGAATGGTCGTCATGGCTACACCTTC. This translates into CASMEEGNGRHGYTF.

Sample share makes this clonotype medium-sized. This sequence joins TRBV11-2 and TRBJ2-1; TRBD2 matches at 7 bases. The CDR3 runs 16 residues. V was clipped by 1 base and J by 0 bases; unmatched bases: 3. Germline loops: CDR1 SGHAT, CDR2 FQNNGV. CDR3 coding DNA: TGTGCCAGCAGCTTAGGAGCGGGGAGCTCCTACAATGAGCAGTTCTTC. It codes for CASSLGAGSSYNEQFF.

This clonotype was counted ten times or more. The J gene is TRBJ1-2, the V gene TRBV19; D is undetermined. Germline values: CDR1 LNHDA, CDR2 SQIVND (reference sequence). The CDR3 consists of 13 residues. V was trimmed by 9 bases and J by 1 base, leaving 12 bases between them. The CDR3 spells CASAKGSNYGYTF. CDR3 coding DNA: TGTGCCAGCGCGAAGGGCAGTAACTATGGCTACACCTTC.

This clonotype was recorded many times. The gene calls are TRBV18 and TRBJ1-2; D ambiguous. The CDR3 contains 14 residues. Trimming took 4 bases from V and 2 from J, leaving 11 bases between them. The germline V gene has CDR1 KGHSH and CDR2 LQKENI. CDR3 loop: CASSLTQNNYGYTF. The CDR3 bases are TGTGCCAGCTCACTAACCCAGAACAACTATGGCTACACCTTC.

This clonotype was detected many times. The genes are TRBV5-4 and TRBJ1-2; D is unresolved. CDR1 and CDR2 (germline): SGHNT, YYREEE (reference sequence). V was shortened by 4 bases and J by 2 bases, with 18 bases between the two germline ends. This CDR3 has 16 residues. CDR3 loop: CASSPPTAGGNYGYTF. CDR3 sequence (DNA): TGTGCCAGCAGCCCACCCACCGCAGGAGGGAACTATGGCTACACCTTC.

This chain links TRBV15 with TRBJ2-3; 11 bases line up with TRBD2. With 0 bases clipped from V and 3 bases from J, the junction kept 8 bases outside the gene matches. The CDR3 length is 18 residues. Germline CDR1 and CDR2: LNHNV and YYDKDF (reference sequence). The CDR3 DNA reads TGTGCCACCAGCAGAGATAGCGGGGGGGGAGAAAGTACAGATACGCAGTATTTT. This translates into CATSRDSGGGESTDTQYF.

This clonotype was seen repeatedly, ten times or more. J is TRBJ2-3 and V is TRBV27; 9 nucleotides agree with TRBD2. J was trimmed by 2 bases and V by 5 bases; bases with no gene match: 8. The CDR3 runs to 16 residues. The germline CDR1 and CDR2 sequences are MNHEY and SMNVEV (reference sequence). CDR3 bases: TGTGCCAGCAGTCCCAGCGGGGGGCCGTTCACAGATACGCAGTATTTT. This sequence encodes CASSPSGGPFTDTQYF.

This clonotype has at least ten counts. The chain uses TRBV4-1 and TRBJ1-2; tentative D call: TRBD1 (5 bases). This CDR3 is built from 15 residues. Trimming shortened V by 3 bases and J by 2 bases, and 13 bases separated the two germline ends. Per germline, CDR1 MGHRA and CDR2 YSYEKL. The CDR3 spells CASSHHPGNNYGYTF. For the CDR3, the DNA is TGCGCCAGCAGCCATCATCCAGGGAACAACTATGGCTACACCTTC.

Details on this clonotype: Since no conserved phenylalanine or tryptophan closes the CDR3, a read error is the likely cause. The DNA is omitted, as the CDR3 cannot be located on it reliably, and the CDR3 follows TCRdb's listing. The rearrangement joins TRBV6-1 to TRBJ1-5; the table assigns TRBD1, which was not confirmed against the DNA. Germline loops: CDR1 MNHNS, CDR2 SASEGT. Termini included, the CDR3 measures 13 amino acids. CDR3 protein: CASSGDSYQPQQV.

Sample share makes this clonotype large. The chain has TRBV7-9 and TRBJ2-3; the D call may be TRBD1 or TRBD2 (6 bases each). This CDR3 has 17 amino acids. Trimming cost V 1 base and J 0 bases, with 14 bases left between them. Looked up from germline, CDR1 is SEHNR and CDR2 is FQNEAQ (reference sequence). CDR3 residues: CASSLEGGRRSTDTQYF. As DNA, the CDR3 is TGTGCCAGCAGCTTAGAGGGGGGACGCCGAAGCACAGATACGCAGTATTTT.

This clonotype is termed medium-sized. The chain uses TRBV10-3 and TRBJ2-7; TRBD1 might be the D (6 bases). Per germline, CDR1 ENHRY and CDR2 SYGVKD. This CDR3 is 12 amino acids long. With 5 bases removed from V and 5 bases from J, the gap between germline ends came to 10 bases. CDR3 nucleotides: TGTGCCATCAGTTGGACAGTCCACGAGCAGTACTTC. This codes for CAISWTVHEQYF.

As to this clonotype: Likely a read error: the CDR3 ends without its conserved phenylalanine or tryptophan. The DNA is left out, because the CDR3 cannot be placed on it with certainty; the CDR3 is given as TCRdb lists it. The gene calls are TRBV12-3 or TRBV12-4 and TRBJ2-5; the DNA was not compared with TRBD1, the D call given in the table. Including both end residues, the CDR3 is 16 amino acids long. Here the CDR3 reads CASSDSLRDHGYTFGS.

In this sample, this clonotype turned up many times. This chain uses TRBV11-2 with TRBJ2-1; D is ambiguous. V lost 5 bases and J 9 bases, leaving 14 bases between the germline ends. This CDR3 has 13 residues. The V gene's germline CDR1 is SGHAT and CDR2 FQNNGV. The CDR3 region is CASSPLIPPEQFF. CDR3 in DNA: TGTGCCAGCAGCCCGTTAATCCCCCCTGAGCAGTTCTTC.

Within the sample, this clonotype is medium-sized. The chain joins TRBV11-3 to TRBJ2-7; D not resolved. The germline CDR1 and CDR2 sequences are SGHNT and YENEEA. The CDR3 is 13 residues long. The V gene lost 2 bases and the J gene lost 7 bases, with 12 bases spanning the gap. The CDR3 region has the DNA TGTGCCAGCAGCTTATTTAATAGGCCAGAGCAGTACTTC. Its protein product is CASSLFNRPEQYF.

This clonotype was found a few times. One end of the junction varies from germline; a read error may be responsible. CDR3 protein: CATSVTGGTDTRYF. In DNA form, the CDR3 reads TGTGCCACCAGTGTGACAGGAGGGACAGATACGCGGTATTTT. The J gene is TRBJ2-3, the V gene TRBV24-1, with D perhaps TRBD1 (7 bases). The germline gives CDR1 KGHDR, CDR2 SFDVKD. There are 14 residues in the CDR3.

The rearrangement uses TRBV5-1 and TRBJ2-3, with TRBD1 matching 7 bases. CDR1 and CDR2 from the germline V gene are SGHRS and YFSETQ. CDR3 length: 15 amino acids. With V trimmed by 1 base and J by 5 bases, 7 bases remained unmatched. The CDR3 loop is CASSLRGGPLDTQYF. The CDR3 DNA reads TGCGCCAGCAGCTTGAGAGGGGGCCCCTTAGATACGCAGTATTTT.

Ten or more counts support this clonotype. The chain combines TRBV6-1 with TRBJ1-4; 9 nucleotides agree with TRBD1. Germline V gives CDR1 MNHNS, CDR2 SASEGT. The CDR3 loop spans 16 amino acids. Germline trimming cut 4 bases from V and 1 base from J; bases unmatched to any gene: 4. The CDR3 region has the DNA TGTGCCAGCAGTGGACAGGGGGTGAGAACTAATGAAAAACTGTTTTTT. This codes for CASSGQGVRTNEKLFF.

This clonotype counts as medium-sized. The V gene is TRBV12-3 or TRBV12-4, the J gene TRBJ1-2; the D gene is possibly TRBD1 (5 bases). Between the trimmed V and J ends, which lost 1 base and 8 bases, there was a span of 14 bases. There are 14 residues in the CDR3. CDR3 bases: TGTGCCAGCAGTTTAGTTACGGGGACGGGGGGCTACACCTTC. It encodes CASSLVTGTGGYTF.

By frequency in the sample, this clonotype is medium-sized. The rearrangement joins TRBV7-2 to TRBJ1-5; D call uncertain. V was clipped by 5 bases and J by 6 bases, with 17 bases between them. Germline V gene data show CDR1 as SGHTA and CDR2 as FQGNSA. This CDR3 region has 15 residues. The DNA for the CDR3 is TGTGCCAGCAGCCGCCGGGCCGAATATGGTCAGCCCCAGCATTTT. Its translation is CASSRRAEYGQPQHF.

By share, this clonotype counts as medium-sized. The V gene is TRBV10-3, the J gene TRBJ2-7; D might be TRBD1 (5 bases). V lost 3 bases and J lost 6, with 24 bases in between. The CDR3 spans 17 residues. Germline V gene data show CDR1 as ENHRY and CDR2 as SYGVKD. The CDR3 nucleotides read TGTGCCATCAGTGACCATGGACATCAAAGTAAAGGATCCGAGCAGTACTTC. Translating gives CAISDHGHQSKGSEQYF.

A remark on this clonotype: Without the conserved terminal phenylalanine or tryptophan, this CDR3 likely stems from a read error. The limits of the CDR3 on the DNA are not certain, so only TCRdb's listed CDR3 is given. This rearrangement joins TRBV28 to TRBJ2-1. The CDR3 is 16 residues long, ends included. Germline V gene data show CDR1 as MDHEN and CDR2 as SYDVKM. The CDR3 here is CASSLIALVAGYTFGS.

In its sample, this clonotype ranks as medium-sized. Mismatch with germline at one junction end may stem from a read error. This chain uses TRBV28 with TRBJ2-7; D unclear. This CDR3 spans 14 amino acids. Germline V gene data show CDR1 as MDHEN and CDR2 as SYDVKM. Here the CDR3 DNA reads TGTGCCAGCAGTCCCACTGGCTATAATTCACCCCTCCACTTC. As protein: CASSPTGYNSPLHF. The variable domain in full, with the rest retrieved from reference TRBV28 and TRBJ2-7, is DVKVTQSSRYLVKRTGEKVFLECVQDMDHENMFWYRQDPGLGLRLIYFSYDVKMKEKGDIPEGYSVSREKKERFSLILESASTNQTSMYLCASSPTGYNSPLHFGPGTRLTVT.

This clonotype came up many times. This rearrangement joins TRBV5-1 to TRBJ1-1; tentative D call: TRBD1 (5 bases). Germline V gene lookup returns CDR1 SGHRS and CDR2 YFSETQ. CDR3 length: 14 amino acids. V lost 4 bases and J 1 base, leaving 11 bases between the germline ends. The DNA for the CDR3 is TGCGCCAGCAGCCCGGGACCGCGGAACACTGAAGCTTTCTTT. It codes for CASSPGPRNTEAFF.

This clonotype was seen repeatedly, ten times or more. CDR3 in amino acids: CASSTSHPLSDTQYF. As DNA, the CDR3 is TGTGCCAGCAGTACATCTCACCCCTTGTCAGATACGCAGTATTTT. The chain links TRBV2 to TRBJ2-3, with D unclear. With 5 bases removed from V and 4 bases from J, the gap between germline ends came to 16 bases. From germline, CDR1 is SNHLY and CDR2 FYNNEI. This CDR3 comprises 15 residues.

In this sample, this clonotype turned up many times. Written as DNA, the CDR3 is TGTGCCAGCAGCCCCTCATGGCGCGGGGGTCTGGGGGAGCAGTACTTC. Its translation: CASSPSWRGGLGEQYF. The chain has TRBV11-3 and TRBJ2-1; 7 bases are a match to TRBD2. The J call may be mistaken, given a closer DNA end match to TRBJ2-7. Germline-derived CDR1 and CDR2 are SGHNT and YENEEA. The CDR3 length is 16 residues.

This clonotype appeared a few times. The chain links TRBV20-1 to TRBJ2-5; 9 bases align to TRBD1. CDR3 length: 13 residues. The germline V gene has CDR1 DFQATT and CDR2 SNEGSKA (reference sequence). Trimming at V came to 4 bases and at J to 4 bases, leaving 4 bases not matched to a gene. The CDR3, as DNA: TGCAGTGCTATAGGGACAGGGCTAGAGACCCAGTACTTC. It codes for CSAIGTGLETQYF.

In its sample, this clonotype ranks as medium-sized. The CDR3 DNA is TGTGCCAGCAGTTACTTATGGGGGACAGGGGAAACCGGGGAGCTGTTTTTT. Its protein is CASSYLWGTGETGELFF. The genes are TRBV6-6 and TRBJ2-2; TRBD1 matches 10 bases. From germline, CDR1 is MNHNY and CDR2 SVGAGI (reference sequence). The CDR3 contains 17 residues. The trim removed 1 base at V and 5 bases at J, leaving 7 bases unmatched.